The source of this TCR beta chain is a study of blood T cell repertoires in COVID-19. Study at large: Both acute and convalescent COVID-19 samples were obtained from the United States, Italy and Spain. Sources were T cells, B-cell-depleted T cells, or PBMCs; the material itself was cDNA or gDNA.

Under the authors' procedure: Estimates of nucleated cell counts were drawn from the amplification of reference gene primers. The data were produced by immunoSEQ multiplex PCR, yet TCRdb's version contains in-frame clones alone and is incomplete. D and trimming come from the DNA, and the V and J calls and clone size come from that table. The repertoire consists of 50,000 to 60,000 clones, with approximately 86% occurring once and the leading ten covering about 7%. CDR1 and CDR2 from the germline V gene are LGHNA and YSLEER. V shed 0 bases and J shed 4 bases, with 10 bases lying between them. CDR3 size: 15 residues.

The sequenced sample was peripheral blood. The rearrangement joins TRBV4-3 to TRBJ2-1; D gene ambiguous. This TCR came from a human donor with active COVID-19. The donor label of this sample is uncertain. The CDR3 protein is CASSQDVTSYNEQFF. The CDR3 DNA is TGCGCCAGCAGCCAAGATGTTACTTCTTACAATGAGCAGTTCTTC.